These 13 T cell receptor beta chains share one sample of origin, sequenced in a study of CD8+CD57+ T cells in acquired aplastic anemia. An expansion of CD8+CD57+ cells by flow cytometry had been shown in patients chosen for sequencing. The TCR beta profiling, which covered VDJ combination and CDR3 sequence, was carried out using genomic DNA as the template. TCRdb passed the reads through MiXCR, listing each CDR3 protein once. The data contain about 160,000 distinct CDR3 sequences, 60% to 80% of them singletons. The specimen sequenced was sorted CD4+, CD8+, or CD8+CD57+ T cells (not recorded which) from PBMCs. The receptor source for this set is a human donor with aplastic anemia.

The CDR3 nucleotides read TGTGCCAGCAGCTTAACGAGGGGGACTGCGGTAGCGGGGGGGGAGACCCAGTACTTC. It specifies CASSLTRGTAVAGGETQYF. V usage is TRBV7-3 and J usage is TRBJ2-5; TRBD2 aligns across 11 bases. The J segment lost 5 bases and the V segment lost 0 bases, leaving 14 bases of the junction unmatched. This CDR3 has 19 residues. Germline V gene data show CDR1 as SGHTA and CDR2 as FQGTGA.

The chain employs TRBV7-6 and TRBJ1-1; possible D gene TRBD1, 6 bases. V dropped 3 bases and J dropped 4 bases, with 12 bases sitting between them. This CDR3 is built from 14 residues. In germline, CDR1 is SGHVS, CDR2 FNYEAQ. DNA for the CDR3: TGTGCCAGCAGCTTCGAGGGGGTAGGCACTGAAGCTTTCTTT. This translates into CASSFEGVGTEAFF.

V and J are TRBV2 and TRBJ2-1; 11 bases match TRBD2. V shed 4 bases, J shed 10 bases, and the junction held 12 bases outside the gene matches. Germline CDR1 and CDR2: SNHLY and FYNNEI. This CDR3 comprises 16 residues. The chain's CDR3 is CASSVMVAGGPGEQFF. The CDR3 DNA reads as TGTGCCAGCAGTGTGATGGTAGCGGGGGGGCCGGGCGAGCAGTTCTTC.

This sequence joins TRBV2 and TRBJ2-2; 8 bases align to TRBD2. V lost 5 bases to trimming and J lost 7 bases; unmatched junction nucleotides: 9. This CDR3 is built from 15 residues. The germline V gene has CDR1 SNHLY and CDR2 FYNNEI. CDR3 loop: CASSLAGTPGGELFF. DNA for the CDR3: TGTGCCAGCAGTTTAGCGGGGACCCCGGGCGGGGAGCTGTTTTTT.

The chain joins TRBV7-6 to TRBJ2-7; TRBD1 agrees at 9 bases. Germline trimming cut 1 base from V and 2 bases from J; bases unmatched to any gene: 6. Germline V gene sequence: CDR1 SGHVS, CDR2 FNYEAQ. The CDR3 consists of 16 residues. CDR3 DNA sequence: TGTGCCAGCAGCTTAGGAGACAGGGGGATCCCCTACGAGCAGTACTTC. It translates to CASSLGDRGIPYEQYF.

The chain carries TRBV7-8 and TRBJ2-5; D may be TRBD2 (6 bases). In germline, CDR1 is SGHVS, CDR2 FQNEAQ. The CDR3 contains 15 residues. With 5 bases removed from V and 2 bases from J, the gap between germline ends came to 15 bases. As DNA, the CDR3 is TGTGCCAGCAGCCCGGGGGTAGGAGGGCAAGAGACCCAGTACTTC. Translation: CASSPGVGGQETQYF.

This chain links TRBV20-1 with TRBJ2-5; D not resolved. This CDR3 comprises 14 residues. The germline V gene has CDR1 DFQATT and CDR2 SNEGSKA (reference sequence). V lost 6 bases and J 1 base, leaving 15 bases between the germline ends. CDR3 residues: CSAPWPLFQETQYF. DNA for the CDR3: TGCAGTGCCCCCTGGCCCCTTTTCCAAGAGACCCAGTACTTC.

The chain employs TRBV7-9 and TRBJ2-7, with 9 bases fitting TRBD1. The junction had 17 bases not matched to a gene; V was cut back by 4 bases and J by 7 bases. This CDR3 has 17 amino acids. From germline, CDR1 is SEHNR and CDR2 FQNEAQ (reference sequence). The CDR3 nucleotides read TGTGCCAGCAGCTCCGAAGAAACCGACAGGGGGGGGAGGGAGCAGTACTTC. It encodes CASSSEETDRGGREQYF.

The rearrangement links TRBV9 to TRBJ2-1; no clear D. The CDR3 is 13 residues long. V shed 4 bases and J shed 7 bases, with 12 bases lying between them. Germline V gene sequence: CDR1 SGDLS, CDR2 YYNGEE. Here the CDR3 DNA reads TGTGCCAGCAGCCCGCGTGCCGGAAATGAGCAGTTCTTC. It codes for CASSPRAGNEQFF.

The V gene is TRBV19, the J gene TRBJ2-2; no clear D gene. Trimming took 7 bases from V and 3 from J, leaving 15 bases between them. CDR3 length equals 15 residues. The germline CDR1 and CDR2 sequences are LNHDA and SQIVND (reference sequence). The CDR3 DNA is TGTGCCAGTACTCGCCAAGCCACCTACACCGGGGAGCTGTTTTTT. This gives the protein CASTRQATYTGELFF.

J is TRBJ1-3 and V is TRBV20-1; 7 bases line up with TRBD1. The CDR3 runs 12 residues. Germline lookup yields CDR1 DFQATT and CDR2 SNEGSKA (reference sequence). V trimming: 5 bases; J trimming: 9 bases; junction bases outside the gene matches: 7. The CDR3 reads CSALGGGGTIYF. As DNA, the CDR3 is TGCAGTGCTCTAGGGGGCGGTGGCACCATATATTTT.

The chain couples TRBV5-1 to TRBJ1-6; D gene unclear. The V end lost 0 bases, the J end lost 10 bases, and 8 bases lay between the germline ends. The V gene's germline CDR1 is SGHRS and CDR2 YFSETQ. CDR3 size: 13 residues. The CDR3 region has the DNA TGCGCCAGCAGCTTGGAGGTGCGGTCACCCCTCCACTTT. Its protein is CASSLEVRSPLHF.

This sequence joins TRBV7-9 and TRBJ2-5; tentatively, D is TRBD2 (6 bases). V lost 2 bases, J lost 4 bases, and 14 bases lay in between. CDR1 and CDR2 from the germline V gene are SEHNR and FQNEAQ (reference sequence). The length of the CDR3 is 15 residues. The CDR3 sequence is CASSLWSGVVETQYF. The CDR3 DNA follows: TGTGCCAGCAGCTTATGGTCGGGAGTTGTAGAGACCCAGTACTTC.